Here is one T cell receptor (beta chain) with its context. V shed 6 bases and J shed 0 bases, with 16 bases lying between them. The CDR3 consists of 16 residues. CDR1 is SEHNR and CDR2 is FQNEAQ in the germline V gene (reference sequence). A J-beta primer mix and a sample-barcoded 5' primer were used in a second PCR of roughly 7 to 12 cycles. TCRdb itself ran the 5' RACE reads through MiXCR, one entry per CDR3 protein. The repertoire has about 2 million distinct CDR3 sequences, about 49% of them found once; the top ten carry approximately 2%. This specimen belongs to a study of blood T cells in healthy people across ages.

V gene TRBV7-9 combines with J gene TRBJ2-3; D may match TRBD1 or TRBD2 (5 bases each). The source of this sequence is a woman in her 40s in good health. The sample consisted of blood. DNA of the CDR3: TGTGCCAGCAGGGCCAAGGGACGGCTTAGCACAGATACGCAGTATTTT. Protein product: CASRAKGRLSTDTQYF.